The clone carrying this TCR beta chain was seen just once. The antigen remains undetermined. Germline CDR1 is LNHDA and CDR2 is SQIVND (reference sequence). This CDR3 comprises 14 residues. Losses at the gene ends were 6 bases for V and 6 bases for J; bases not matched to a gene: 6. The PCR contained 60 Vbeta and 13 Jbeta primers. Produced via immunoSEQ multiplex PCR; TCRdb's table is partial and in-frame only. The repertoire holds around 97,000 clones, with approximately 64% as singletons. These data belong to a study of cytomegalovirus exposure and HLA in healthy donors. Study-wide results and limits: About 87% or about 30% of the time was how often most TCR beta V segments were productive, according to an earlier analysis. As confirmed in vitro, three CMV-associated chains were specific for CMV antigens.

V gene TRBV19 combines with J gene TRBJ2-1; TRBD1 agrees at 9 bases. This receptor was obtained from a woman between 45 and 60 years old in good health and CMV-seronegative. Sequenced sample: PBMCs. The CDR3 here is CASSKPDRGNEQFF. As DNA, the CDR3 is TGTGCCAGTAGCAAACCGGACAGGGGCAATGAGCAGTTCTTC. The whole variable domain, remainder taken from reference TRBV19 and TRBJ2-1, is DGGITQSPKYLFRKEGQNVTLSCEQNLNHDAMYWYRQDPGQGLRLIYYSQIVNDFQKGDIAEGYSVSREKKESFPLTVTSAQKNPTAFYLCASSKPDRGNEQFFGPGTRLTVL.